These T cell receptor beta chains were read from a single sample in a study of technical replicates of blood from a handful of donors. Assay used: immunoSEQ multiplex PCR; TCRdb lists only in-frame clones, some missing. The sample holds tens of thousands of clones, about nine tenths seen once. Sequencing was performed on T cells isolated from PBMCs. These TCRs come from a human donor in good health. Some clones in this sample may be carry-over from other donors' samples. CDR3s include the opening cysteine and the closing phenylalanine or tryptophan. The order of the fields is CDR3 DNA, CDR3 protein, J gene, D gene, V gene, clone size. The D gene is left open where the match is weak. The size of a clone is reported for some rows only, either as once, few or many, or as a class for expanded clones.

cdr3_nt: TGTGCCAGCAACTCGGGACAGCTAAGAGAAAAACTGTTTTTT
cdr3_aa: CASNSGQLREKLFF
j_call: TRBJ1-4
d_call: TRBD1
v_call: TRBV25-1
clone_size: NA

cdr3_nt: TGCGCCAGCAGCTTTTCCGGCACTGAAGCTTTCTTT
cdr3_aa: CASSFSGTEAFF
j_call: TRBJ1-1
d_call: NA
v_call: TRBV5-1
clone_size: NA

cdr3_nt: TGTGCCAGCAGCTTAAGCCAGGGAAATAATTCACCCCTCCACTTT
cdr3_aa: CASSLSQGNNSPLHF
j_call: TRBJ1-6
d_call: NA
v_call: TRBV7-3
clone_size: NA

cdr3_nt: TGCGCCAGCACCCCCGGACAGACGAATTCACCCCTCCACTTT
cdr3_aa: CASTPGQTNSPLHF
j_call: TRBJ1-6
d_call: NA
v_call: TRBV5-1
clone_size: NA

cdr3_nt: TGTGCCAGCAGCCTAAGCAGGGGCACTGAAGCTTTCTTT
cdr3_aa: CASSLSRGTEAFF
j_call: TRBJ1-1
d_call: NA
v_call: TRBV7-9
clone_size: NA

cdr3_nt: TGTGCCAGCAGCCAAGATACAGCGGGAGTTTACGAGCAGTACTTC
cdr3_aa: CASSQDTAGVYEQYF
j_call: TRBJ2-7
d_call: TRBD2
v_call: TRBV4-2
clone_size: NA

cdr3_nt: TGTGCCAGCAGCCCCGGACTCTCCCGGACTTCCTCTGGGGCCAACGTCCTGACTTTC
cdr3_aa: CASSPGLSRTSSGANVLTF
j_call: TRBJ2-6
d_call: NA
v_call: TRBV11-3
clone_size: NA

cdr3_nt: TGCGCCAGCAGCCAGAGGACTAGCGGAACAGATACGCAGTATTTT
cdr3_aa: CASSQRTSGTDTQYF
j_call: TRBJ2-3
d_call: TRBD2
v_call: TRBV4-1
clone_size: NA

cdr3_nt: TGTGCCAGCTCACCACCGACAGGCTTATATGGCTACACCTTC
cdr3_aa: CASSPPTGLYGYTF
j_call: TRBJ1-2
d_call: NA
v_call: TRBV18
clone_size: NA

cdr3_nt: TGTGCCAGCAGCTTGCAACCCGGGGGCACTGAAGCTTTCTTT
cdr3_aa: CASSLQPGGTEAFF
j_call: TRBJ1-1
d_call: NA
v_call: TRBV5-6
clone_size: NA

cdr3_nt: TGTGCCAGCAGCAGGGGTGTTGGAAACACCATATATTTT
cdr3_aa: CASSRGVGNTIYF
j_call: TRBJ1-3
d_call: NA
v_call: TRBV7-6
clone_size: NA

cdr3_nt: TGTGCCAGCAGCCTAGCGGACCCCCACGAGCAGTACTTC
cdr3_aa: CASSLADPHEQYF
j_call: TRBJ2-7
d_call: TRBD2
v_call: TRBV6-5
clone_size: NA

cdr3_nt: TGTGCCAGCAGCGATGAGACACCCAACCCTCCTGGCTACACCTTC
cdr3_aa: CASSDETPNPPGYTF
j_call: TRBJ1-2
d_call: NA
v_call: TRBV9
clone_size: NA

cdr3_nt: TGCGCCAGCGCGGGACAGATCTCTGGAAACACCATATATTTT
cdr3_aa: CASAGQISGNTIYF
j_call: TRBJ1-3
d_call: TRBD1
v_call: TRBV10-2
clone_size: NA

cdr3_nt: TGTGCCTGGGTCACCGAAGGGGTTCCAAACACCCTTTACAATGAGCAGTTCTTC
cdr3_aa: CAWVTEGVPNTLYNEQFF
j_call: TRBJ2-1
d_call: NA
v_call: TRBV30
clone_size: NA

cdr3_nt: TGTGCCAGTAGTATGGGCTCTCTGAGTCAGCCCCAGCATTTT
cdr3_aa: CASSMGSLSQPQHF
j_call: TRBJ1-5
d_call: NA
v_call: TRBV19
clone_size: few

cdr3_nt: TGTGCCATCAGTCCGGGACTAGCGAACAATGAGCAGTTCTTC
cdr3_aa: CAISPGLANNEQFF
j_call: TRBJ2-1
d_call: TRBD2
v_call: TRBV10-3
clone_size: once

cdr3_nt: TGTGCCAGCAGCGACCCCACCGGGACAGGGGGAAAAGGCTACACCTTC
cdr3_aa: CASSDPTGTGGKGYTF
j_call: TRBJ1-2
d_call: TRBD1
v_call: TRBV2
clone_size: NA

cdr3_nt: TGTGCCAGCAGTGAAATTGGGCAGGGGTACGAGCAGTACTTC
cdr3_aa: CASSEIGQGYEQYF
j_call: TRBJ2-7
d_call: NA
v_call: TRBV6-1
clone_size: NA

cdr3_nt: TGTGCCACCAGCAGAGAATTGCACAGGGGTAGGGTGAGCTATGGCTACACCTTC
cdr3_aa: CATSRELHRGRVSYGYTF
j_call: TRBJ1-2
d_call: TRBD1
v_call: TRBV15
clone_size: NA

cdr3_nt: TGCAGCGTTGAGTTGTTGGGACAGGGGCAGAACTATGGCTACACCTTC
cdr3_aa: CSVELLGQGQNYGYTF
j_call: TRBJ1-2
d_call: TRBD1
v_call: TRBV29-1
clone_size: NA

cdr3_nt: TGTGCCACCGAGAACGACAGGTCTCGCACAGATACGCAGTATTTT
cdr3_aa: CATENDRSRTDTQYF
j_call: TRBJ2-3
d_call: NA
v_call: TRBV6-1
clone_size: NA

cdr3_nt: TGTGCCAGCGGGGGGGCGGACGAGCAGTACTTC
cdr3_aa: CASGGADEQYF
j_call: TRBJ2-7
d_call: NA
v_call: TRBV28
clone_size: NA

cdr3_nt: TGTGCTAGTGGTTTGACAAGGACAGGGGGTAAGAACACTGAAGCTTTCTTT
cdr3_aa: CASGLTRTGGKNTEAFF
j_call: TRBJ1-1
d_call: TRBD1
v_call: TRBV12-5
clone_size: NA

cdr3_nt: TGTGCCAGCAGTGTGACACTTACTAATGAAAAACTGTTTTTT
cdr3_aa: CASSVTLTNEKLFF
j_call: TRBJ1-4
d_call: NA
v_call: TRBV25-1
clone_size: NA

cdr3_nt: TGTGCCAGCAGATCATCCATGTCGGGGATGGGCATTCAGTACTTC
cdr3_aa: CASRSSMSGMGIQYF
j_call: TRBJ2-4
d_call: NA
v_call: TRBV13
clone_size: NA

cdr3_nt: TGTGCCAGCAGCAAAACTGAAGGGAGAGATGAAGCTTTCTTT
cdr3_aa: CASSKTEGRDEAFF
j_call: TRBJ1-1
d_call: NA
v_call: TRBV21-1
clone_size: few

cdr3_nt: TGTGCCAGCAGCTCCCTTTTTAGCGGGAGTGTCCCCTACGAGCAGTACTTC
cdr3_aa: CASSSLFSGSVPYEQYF
j_call: TRBJ2-7
d_call: TRBD2
v_call: TRBV13
clone_size: NA

cdr3_nt: TGTGCCTGGAGTGTACTTCCCGAGACCCAGTACTTC
cdr3_aa: CAWSVLPETQYF
j_call: TRBJ2-5
d_call: NA
v_call: TRBV30
clone_size: NA

cdr3_nt: TGTGCCAGTCGAGGACAGGGGGCAGGTGGGGCCAACGTCCTGACTTTC
cdr3_aa: CASRGQGAGGANVLTF
j_call: TRBJ2-6
d_call: TRBD1
v_call: TRBV19
clone_size: NA

cdr3_nt: TGCAGCGTTGCGCCGGGACTAGCGGTCTACGAGCAGTACTTC
cdr3_aa: CSVAPGLAVYEQYF
j_call: TRBJ2-7
d_call: TRBD2
v_call: TRBV29-1
clone_size: NA

cdr3_nt: TGTGCCAGCAGCATTACTAGCGGGGGCGACGAGCAGTACTTC
cdr3_aa: CASSITSGGDEQYF
j_call: TRBJ2-7
d_call: TRBD2
v_call: TRBV9
clone_size: NA

cdr3_nt: TGTGCCTGGAGTGCCTCCGGACAGAGGGCTTTCTTT
cdr3_aa: CAWSASGQRAFF
j_call: TRBJ1-1
d_call: NA
v_call: TRBV30
clone_size: NA

cdr3_nt: TGTGCCAGCAGCTCGAAGACAGAAGACACTGAAGCTTTCTTT
cdr3_aa: CASSSKTEDTEAFF
j_call: TRBJ1-1
d_call: NA
v_call: TRBV21-1
clone_size: NA

cdr3_nt: TGCGCCAGCAGCCTAAGTCAGGTTTGGAACACTGAAGCTTTCTTT
cdr3_aa: CASSLSQVWNTEAFF
j_call: TRBJ1-1
d_call: NA
v_call: TRBV4-1
clone_size: NA

cdr3_nt: TGTGCCAGCAGCTCGCCCTTAGCGAACGGGAAGCAAGAGACCCAGTACTTC
cdr3_aa: CASSSPLANGKQETQYF
j_call: TRBJ2-5
d_call: NA
v_call: TRBV5-6
clone_size: NA

cdr3_nt: TGTGCCAGCAGCTCGAGGCGACAGCCTAATGAAAAACTGTTTTTT
cdr3_aa: CASSSRRQPNEKLFF
j_call: TRBJ1-4
d_call: NA
v_call: TRBV7-2
clone_size: NA

cdr3_nt: TGCGCCAGCAGCTTGGCCCAGGGGGACGCGAGCGGCTACACCTTC
cdr3_aa: CASSLAQGDASGYTF
j_call: TRBJ1-2
d_call: TRBD1
v_call: TRBV5-1
clone_size: NA

cdr3_nt: TGTGCCAGCAGCGCAAGTATAGCGTCCCGGGAGACCCAGTACTTC
cdr3_aa: CASSASIASRETQYF
j_call: TRBJ2-5
d_call: NA
v_call: TRBV9
clone_size: NA

cdr3_nt: TGTGCCAGCAGCGGACGGACAGGGGCTAACACTGAAGCTTTCTTT
cdr3_aa: CASSGRTGANTEAFF
j_call: TRBJ1-1
d_call: TRBD1
v_call: TRBV9
clone_size: NA

cdr3_nt: TGTGCCAGCAGACAGGGTTTCCCCCCCTACGAGCAGTACTTC
cdr3_aa: CASRQGFPPYEQYF
j_call: TRBJ2-7
d_call: NA
v_call: TRBV6-6
clone_size: NA

cdr3_nt: TGTGCCAGCAGCTTTCTCTACGAGCAGTACTTC
cdr3_aa: CASSFLYEQYF
j_call: TRBJ2-7
d_call: NA
v_call: TRBV7-9
clone_size: NA

cdr3_nt: TGTGCCAGCCCCCAACCCGGCGCACAGGGGGCACGTACAGATACGCAGTATTTT
cdr3_aa: CASPQPGAQGARTDTQYF
j_call: TRBJ2-3
d_call: TRBD1
v_call: TRBV7-2
clone_size: NA

cdr3_nt: TGTGCCAGTCAAGGGGGGGCCTTTTATAATTCACCCCTCCACTTT
cdr3_aa: CASQGGAFYNSPLHF
j_call: TRBJ1-6
d_call: NA
v_call: TRBV6-5
clone_size: once

cdr3_nt: TGTGCCAGCAGCTTAGCCGGGACACCCAACTACGAGCAGTACTTC
cdr3_aa: CASSLAGTPNYEQYF
j_call: TRBJ2-7
d_call: NA
v_call: TRBV7-8
clone_size: NA

cdr3_nt: TGTGCCAGCAGCCCAAACACGTACGAGCAGTACTTC
cdr3_aa: CASSPNTYEQYF
j_call: TRBJ2-7
d_call: NA
v_call: TRBV5-4
clone_size: NA

cdr3_nt: TGTGCCAGCAGCTTTCCCGGGACTAGCAGCTCCTACGAGCAGTACTTC
cdr3_aa: CASSFPGTSSSYEQYF
j_call: TRBJ2-7
d_call: TRBD2
v_call: TRBV13
clone_size: NA

cdr3_nt: TGTGCCAGCAGTTTAATCAAACTCGGACAGGGGAGAGGATACAATGAGCAGTTCTTC
cdr3_aa: CASSLIKLGQGRGYNEQFF
j_call: TRBJ2-1
d_call: TRBD1
v_call: TRBV28
clone_size: NA

cdr3_nt: TGTGCCAGCAGTTTATTTGGGGGCACGGGGACTGAAGCTTTCTTT
cdr3_aa: CASSLFGGTGTEAFF
j_call: TRBJ1-1
d_call: NA
v_call: TRBV28
clone_size: NA

cdr3_nt: TGTGCCAGCAGAGCTAGAGACAGACAAGAGACCCAGTACTTC
cdr3_aa: CASRARDRQETQYF
j_call: TRBJ2-5
d_call: NA
v_call: TRBV2
clone_size: NA

cdr3_nt: TGTGCCAGCCTAGGAACCGGCTTATTTGGGACTGAAGCTTTCTTT
cdr3_aa: CASLGTGLFGTEAFF
j_call: TRBJ1-1
d_call: NA
v_call: TRBV19
clone_size: once

cdr3_nt: TGTGCCAGCAGTAAAAGAGGGGGCCGACGAGGATATAGTATTGACTACACCTTC
cdr3_aa: CASSKRGGRRGYSIDYTF
j_call: TRBJ1-2
d_call: TRBD1
v_call: TRBV28
clone_size: NA

cdr3_nt: TGTGCCAGTAGTATCGGAAGGGACTCCGGGGAGCTGTTTTTT
cdr3_aa: CASSIGRDSGELFF
j_call: TRBJ2-2
d_call: NA
v_call: TRBV19
clone_size: NA

cdr3_nt: TGCGCCAGCAGCTGGCCTACAGGGCCTCGAGAAAAACTGTTTTTT
cdr3_aa: CASSWPTGPREKLFF
j_call: TRBJ1-4
d_call: NA
v_call: TRBV5-1
clone_size: NA

cdr3_nt: TGCGCCAGCAGCTTGGCCGGGGGCAGGGGGCTGTCCGACGAGCAGTACTTC
cdr3_aa: CASSLAGGRGLSDEQYF
j_call: TRBJ2-7
d_call: TRBD1
v_call: TRBV5-1
clone_size: NA

cdr3_nt: TGTGCCAGTAGTATTCATGATTCTACGGGCTACACCTTC
cdr3_aa: CASSIHDSTGYTF
j_call: TRBJ1-2
d_call: NA
v_call: TRBV19
clone_size: NA

cdr3_nt: TGCGCCAGCAGCTTGGAAAACAGGGAGAACACTGAAGCTTTCTTT
cdr3_aa: CASSLENRENTEAFF
j_call: TRBJ1-1
d_call: NA
v_call: TRBV5-1
clone_size: NA